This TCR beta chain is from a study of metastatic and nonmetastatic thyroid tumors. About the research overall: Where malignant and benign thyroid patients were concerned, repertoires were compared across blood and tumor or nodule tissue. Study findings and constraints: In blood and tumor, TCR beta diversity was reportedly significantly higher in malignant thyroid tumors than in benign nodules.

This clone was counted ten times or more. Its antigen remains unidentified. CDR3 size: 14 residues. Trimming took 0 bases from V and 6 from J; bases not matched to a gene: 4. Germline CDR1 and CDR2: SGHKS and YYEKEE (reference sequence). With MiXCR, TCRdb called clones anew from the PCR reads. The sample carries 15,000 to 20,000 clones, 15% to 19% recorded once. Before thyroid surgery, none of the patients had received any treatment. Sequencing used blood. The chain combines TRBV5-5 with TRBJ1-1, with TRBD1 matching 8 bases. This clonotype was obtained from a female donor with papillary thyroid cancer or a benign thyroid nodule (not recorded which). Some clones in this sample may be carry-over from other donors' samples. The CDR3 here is CASSLAGGGSEAFF. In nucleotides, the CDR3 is TGTGCCAGCAGCTTGGCAGGGGGCGGCTCTGAAGCTTTCTTT.